A selection of T cell receptor beta chains follows, all from one sample in a study of breast tumors, draining lymph nodes, adjacent tissues. TCRdb redid the calling of the multiplex PCR reads with MiXCR, one entry per CDR3 protein. The sample has hundreds of thousands of distinct CDR3 sequences, 32% seen once; the top ten hold approximately 1.4%. Sequences were obtained from axillary lymph node tissue. All receptors come from a female donor with breast cancer. Some clones in this sample may be carry-over from other donors' samples. Each CDR3 is given with its conserved first and last residue. A D gene is named only where the DNA matches it firmly. The size field is filled for only some rows; it gives once, few, many or a size class.

TRBJ1-2,-,TRBV30,many,TGTGCCCGAAGAACAGGGAGGGGAAACTATGGCTACACCTTC,CARRTGRGNYGYTF
TRBJ2-6,-,TRBV6-1,many,TGTGCCAGCAAGGCTTCTGGGGCCAACGTCCTGACTTTC,CASKASGANVLTF
TRBJ2-3,TRBD2,TRBV3-1,few,TGTGCCAGCAGCCCGAAGGGACTAGCGGGAAGGGTAGATACGCAGTATTTT,CASSPKGLAGRVDTQYF
TRBJ2-3,-,TRBV20-1,-,TGCAGTGCTAGAGGGCTCCCGGAGCAGTATTTT,CSARGLPEQYF
TRBJ2-2,TRBD2,TRBV7-6,many,TGTGCCAGCAGCTTAGGTAGCGGGGCGAACACCGGGGAGCTGTTTTTT,CASSLGSGANTGELFF
TRBJ1-1,-,TRBV4-3,few,TGCGCCAGCAGCCAAGGTCGAGGGAGGGCTGAAGCTTTCTTT,CASSQGRGRAEAFF
TRBJ2-3,TRBD1,TRBV19,-,TGTGCCAGTAGTTCACAGGGGGCTGGGTTCAATGAGCAGTATTTT,CASSSQGAGFNEQYF
TRBJ2-5,-,TRBV20-1,many,TGCAGTGCTAGAGATCAGTCTGGCACGCAAGAGACCCAGTACTTC,CSARDQSGTQETQYF
TRBJ1-4,-,TRBV5-1,many,TGCGCCAGCAGCTTGGGAGCAACTAATGAAAAACTGTTTTTT,CASSLGATNEKLFF
TRBJ1-6,-,TRBV30,many,TGTGCCTGGGGGGAGCCGTGGGATTCACCCCTCCACTTT,CAWGEPWDSPLHF
TRBJ1-5,-,TRBV20-1,few,TGCAGTGCTAGAGATCCCGGGGGGGGCTTGCCCCAGCATTTT,CSARDPGGGLPQHF